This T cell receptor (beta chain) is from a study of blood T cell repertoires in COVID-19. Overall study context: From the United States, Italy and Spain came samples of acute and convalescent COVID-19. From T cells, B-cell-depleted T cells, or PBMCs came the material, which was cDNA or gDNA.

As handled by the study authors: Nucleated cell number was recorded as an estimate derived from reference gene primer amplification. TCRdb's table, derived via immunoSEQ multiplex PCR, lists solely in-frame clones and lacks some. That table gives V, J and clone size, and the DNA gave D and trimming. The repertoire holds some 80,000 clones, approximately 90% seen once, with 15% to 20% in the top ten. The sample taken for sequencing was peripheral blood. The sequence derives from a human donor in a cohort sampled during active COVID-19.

The CDR3 DNA reads as TGTGCCAGCAGCCCACCAACAGACAGGGGGAGCACTGAAGCTTTCTTT. This codes for CASSPPTDRGSTEAFF. The V call is TRBV5-4, the J call TRBJ1-1; TRBD1 agrees at 9 bases. CDR3 length: 16 amino acids. After removal of 4 bases from V and 4 bases from J, the junction contained 11 bases not matched to a gene. Germline CDR1 is SGHNT and CDR2 is YYREEE (reference sequence).